This T cell receptor (beta chain) was sequenced during a study of T cell responses to AZD1222 COVID-19 vaccine. Overall study findings and caveats: Clonal diversity may have been underestimated, and the donors were mostly white British, with more females than males.

Clones were read by immunoSEQ multiplex PCR, and TCRdb kept only the in-frame ones, dropping some. This table has roughly 100,000 clones, about four fifths appearing once. The germline V gene encodes CDR1 LNHDA and CDR2 SQIVND (reference sequence). V dropped 6 bases and J dropped 0 bases, with 21 bases sitting between them. There are 19 residues in the CDR3. Worth noting for this clone: No antigen is known for it.

Material: peripheral blood, obtained 28 days after the second AZD1222 dose. This sequence joins TRBV19 and TRBJ2-6; a possible D gene is TRBD1 (6 bases). This TCR derives from an adult who received the AZD1222 COVID-19 vaccine. CDR3 residues: CASRAQGTQIHSGANVLTF. DNA of the CDR3: TGTGCCAGTAGGGCACAGGGCACACAAATCCACTCTGGGGCCAACGTCCTGACTTTC.